This TCR beta chain was found in a study of CD8 T cells in ankylosing spondylitis. Study outcomes and limitations: For ankylosing spondylitis blood, a TCR beta motif of roughly 8 highly homologous variants appeared characteristic. Some of the motif variants had earlier been found in reactive arthritis patients' fluid and blood. Disease-linked clones had a CD8+ phenotype and relatively low frequency in peripheral blood. Disease-linked clones reportedly concentrated significantly in matched ankylosing spondylitis synovial fluid.

Trimming at V came to 5 bases and at J to 10 bases, leaving 13 bases not matched to a gene. CDR1 and CDR2 from the germline V gene are SGHTA and FQGTGA. The CDR3 runs to 15 residues. Generation of TCR beta libraries employed quantitative 5'-RACE incorporating molecular barcodes. In TCRdb, the 5' RACE reads were re-called with MiXCR into one record per CDR3 protein. Of fewer than 400,000 distinct CDR3 sequences listed, approximately 20% are singletons. This clonotype was counted only a few times. The antigen is undetermined. What was sequenced was blood, either unsorted or a sorted T cell fraction (not recorded which). This sequence joins TRBV7-3 and TRBJ2-1; TRBD2 agrees at 8 bases. The sequence was collected from a male donor with ankylosing spondylitis. CDR3 in DNA: TGTGCCAGCAGCGCAAGTACTAGCGGATTGACGGAGCAGTTCTTC. It translates to CASSASTSGLTEQFF. Full variable domain (rest looked up from reference TRBV7-3 and TRBJ2-1): GAGVSQTPSNKVTEKGKYVELRCDPISGHTALYWYRQSLGQGPEFLIYFQGTGAADDSGLPNDRFFAVRPEGSVSTLKIQRTERGDSAVYLCASSASTSGLTEQFFGPGTRLTVL.